The present entry profiles one T cell receptor beta chain with its context. What it binds is unknown. Time point noted: week 3, after first cycle of checkpoint inhibitor. Sampling occurred pretreatment (T0) and at week 3 (W3), after cycle one of checkpoint blockade. At 12 weeks after first infusion, RECIST 1.1 defined response for most patients. These data originate in a study of blood T cell dynamics during melanoma immunotherapy. TCRdb's copy holds only in-frame clones and misses some; the assay was immunoSEQ multiplex PCR. This table has 3,000 to 3,500 clones, approximately 96% appearing once. The study, taken as a whole, reports: Immune-effector CD8+ cells best matched cell-free DNA CDR3 sequences and were most clonal.

The CDR3 is 18 amino acids. The germline V gene has CDR1 SGHVS and CDR2 FQNEAQ. V lost 2 bases, J lost 7 bases, and 9 bases stayed unmatched. The rearrangement joins TRBV7-8 to TRBJ2-1; 15 bases are shared with TRBD2. Source: effector memory CD8+ T cells from blood, taken from a patient treated with checkpoint blockade. This TCR derives from a human donor with melanoma. This CDR3 reads CASSLLGLAGGPVNEQFF. The CDR3 coding sequence is TGTGCCAGCAGCTTACTAGGACTAGCGGGAGGGCCTGTTAATGAGCAGTTCTTC. Looking up the rest from reference TRBV7-8 and TRBJ2-1 gives the full variable domain: GAGVSQSPRYKVAKRGQDVALRCDPISGHVSLFWYQQALGQGPEFLTYFQNEAQLDKSGLPSDRFFAERPEGSVSTLKIQRTQQEDSAVYLCASSLLGLAGGPVNEQFFGPGTRLTVL.